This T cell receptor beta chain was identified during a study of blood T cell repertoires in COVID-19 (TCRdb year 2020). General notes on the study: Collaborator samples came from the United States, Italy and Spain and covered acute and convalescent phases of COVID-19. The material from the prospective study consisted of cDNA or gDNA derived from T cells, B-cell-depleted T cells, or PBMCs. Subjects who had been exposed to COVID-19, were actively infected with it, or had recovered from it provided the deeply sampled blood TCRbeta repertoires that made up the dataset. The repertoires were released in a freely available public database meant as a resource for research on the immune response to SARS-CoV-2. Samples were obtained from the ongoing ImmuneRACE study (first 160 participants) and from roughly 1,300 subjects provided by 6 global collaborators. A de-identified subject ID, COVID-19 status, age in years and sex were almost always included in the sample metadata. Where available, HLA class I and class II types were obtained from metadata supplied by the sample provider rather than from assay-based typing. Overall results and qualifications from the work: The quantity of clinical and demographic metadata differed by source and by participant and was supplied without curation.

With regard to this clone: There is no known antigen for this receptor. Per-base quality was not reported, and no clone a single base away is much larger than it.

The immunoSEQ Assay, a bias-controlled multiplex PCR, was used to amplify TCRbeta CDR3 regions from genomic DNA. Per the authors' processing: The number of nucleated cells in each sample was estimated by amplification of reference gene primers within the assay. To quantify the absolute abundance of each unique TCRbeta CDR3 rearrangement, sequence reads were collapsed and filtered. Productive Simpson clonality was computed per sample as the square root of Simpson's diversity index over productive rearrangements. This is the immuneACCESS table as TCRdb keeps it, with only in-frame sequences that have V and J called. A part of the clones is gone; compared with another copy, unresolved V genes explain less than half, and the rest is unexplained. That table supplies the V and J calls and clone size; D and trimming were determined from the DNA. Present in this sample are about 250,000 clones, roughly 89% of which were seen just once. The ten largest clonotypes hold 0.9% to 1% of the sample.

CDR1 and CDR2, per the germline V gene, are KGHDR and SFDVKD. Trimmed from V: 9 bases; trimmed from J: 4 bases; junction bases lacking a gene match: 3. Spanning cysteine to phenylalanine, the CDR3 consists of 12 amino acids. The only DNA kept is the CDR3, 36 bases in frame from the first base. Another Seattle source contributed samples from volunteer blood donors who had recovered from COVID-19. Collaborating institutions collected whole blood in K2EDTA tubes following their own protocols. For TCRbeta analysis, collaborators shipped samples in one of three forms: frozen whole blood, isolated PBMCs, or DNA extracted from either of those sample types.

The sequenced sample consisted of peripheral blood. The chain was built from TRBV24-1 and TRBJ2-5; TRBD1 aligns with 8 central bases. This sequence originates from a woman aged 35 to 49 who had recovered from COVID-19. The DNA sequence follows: TGTGCCACCCGCGACAGGGGAGAGACCCAGTACTTC. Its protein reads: CATRDRGETQYF.